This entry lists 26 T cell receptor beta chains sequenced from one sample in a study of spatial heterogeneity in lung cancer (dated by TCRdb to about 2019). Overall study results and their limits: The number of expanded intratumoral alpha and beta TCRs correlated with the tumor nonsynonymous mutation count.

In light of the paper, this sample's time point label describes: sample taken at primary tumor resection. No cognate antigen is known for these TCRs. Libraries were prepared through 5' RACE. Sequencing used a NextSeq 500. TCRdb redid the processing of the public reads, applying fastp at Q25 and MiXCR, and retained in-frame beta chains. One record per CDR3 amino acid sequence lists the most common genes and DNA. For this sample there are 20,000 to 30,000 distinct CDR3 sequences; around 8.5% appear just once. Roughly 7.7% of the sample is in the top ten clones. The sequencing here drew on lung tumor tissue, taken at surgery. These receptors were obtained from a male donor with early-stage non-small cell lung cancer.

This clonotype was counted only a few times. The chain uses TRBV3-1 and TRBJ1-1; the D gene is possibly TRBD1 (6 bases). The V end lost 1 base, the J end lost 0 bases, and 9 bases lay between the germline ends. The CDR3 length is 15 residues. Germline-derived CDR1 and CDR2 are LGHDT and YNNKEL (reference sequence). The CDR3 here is CASSQARGLNTEAFF. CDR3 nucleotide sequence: TGTGCCAGCAGCCAAGCCAGGGGACTGAACACTGAAGCTTTCTTT.

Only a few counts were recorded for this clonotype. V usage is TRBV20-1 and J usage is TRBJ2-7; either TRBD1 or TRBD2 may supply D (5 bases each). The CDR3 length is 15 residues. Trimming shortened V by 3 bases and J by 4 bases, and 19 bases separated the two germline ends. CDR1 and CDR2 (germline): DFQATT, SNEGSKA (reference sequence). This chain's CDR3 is CSASQMPGPTYEQYF. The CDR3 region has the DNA TGCAGTGCTAGTCAGATGCCGGGACCAACATACGAGCAGTACTTC.

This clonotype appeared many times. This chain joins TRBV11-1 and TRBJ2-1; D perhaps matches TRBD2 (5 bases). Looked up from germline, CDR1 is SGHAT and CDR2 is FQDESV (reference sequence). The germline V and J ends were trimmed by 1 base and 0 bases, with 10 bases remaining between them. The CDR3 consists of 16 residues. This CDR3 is CASSLGTASSYNEQFF. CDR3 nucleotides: TGTGCCAGCAGCTTAGGGACTGCTAGCTCCTACAATGAGCAGTTCTTC.

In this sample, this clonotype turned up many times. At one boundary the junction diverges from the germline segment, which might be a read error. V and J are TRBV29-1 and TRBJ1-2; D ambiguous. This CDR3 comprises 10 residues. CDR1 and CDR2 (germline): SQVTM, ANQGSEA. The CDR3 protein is CSVEDYGYTF. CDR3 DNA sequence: TGCAGCGTGGAAGACTATGGCTACACCTTC.

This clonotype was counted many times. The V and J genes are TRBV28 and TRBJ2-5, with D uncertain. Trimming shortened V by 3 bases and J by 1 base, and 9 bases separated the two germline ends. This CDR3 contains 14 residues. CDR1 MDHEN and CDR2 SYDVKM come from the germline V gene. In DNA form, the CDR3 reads TGTGCCAGCAGTTTTCGACATTTCCAAGAGACCCAGTACTTC. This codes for CASSFRHFQETQYF.

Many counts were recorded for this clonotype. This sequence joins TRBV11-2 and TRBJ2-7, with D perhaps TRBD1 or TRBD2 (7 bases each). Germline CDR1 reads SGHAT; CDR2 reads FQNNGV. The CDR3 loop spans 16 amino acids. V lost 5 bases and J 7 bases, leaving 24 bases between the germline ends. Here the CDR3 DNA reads TGTGCCAGCAGCGACAGCGGGACAGCTGCCGTTAGGGAGCAGTACTTC. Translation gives CASSDSGTAAVREQYF.

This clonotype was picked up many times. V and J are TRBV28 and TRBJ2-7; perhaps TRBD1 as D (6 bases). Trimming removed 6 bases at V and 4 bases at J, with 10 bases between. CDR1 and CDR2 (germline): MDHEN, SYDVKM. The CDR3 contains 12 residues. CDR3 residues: CASSQQGYEQYF. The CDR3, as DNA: TGTGCCAGCAGCCAACAGGGTTACGAGCAGTACTTC. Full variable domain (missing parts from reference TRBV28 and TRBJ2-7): DVKVTQSSRYLVKRTGEKVFLECVQDMDHENMFWYRQDPGLGLRLIYFSYDVKMKEKGDIPEGYSVSREKKERFSLILESASTNQTSMYLCASSQQGYEQYFGPGTRLTVT.

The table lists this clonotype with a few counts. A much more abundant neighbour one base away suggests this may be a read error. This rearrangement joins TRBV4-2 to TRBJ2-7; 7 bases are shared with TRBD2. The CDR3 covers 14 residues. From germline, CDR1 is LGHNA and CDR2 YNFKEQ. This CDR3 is CASSHSGGSGEQHF. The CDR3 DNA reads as TGTGCCAGCAGCCATTCGGGGGGTTCAGGTGAGCAGCACTTC.

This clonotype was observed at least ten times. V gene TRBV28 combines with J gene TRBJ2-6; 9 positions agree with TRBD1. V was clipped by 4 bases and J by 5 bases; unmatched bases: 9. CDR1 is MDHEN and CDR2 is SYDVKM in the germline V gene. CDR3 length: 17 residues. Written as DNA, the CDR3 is TGTGCCAGCAGTTGGGGACAGGGTGCTATTAGGGCCAACGTCCTGACTTTC. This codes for CASSWGQGAIRANVLTF.

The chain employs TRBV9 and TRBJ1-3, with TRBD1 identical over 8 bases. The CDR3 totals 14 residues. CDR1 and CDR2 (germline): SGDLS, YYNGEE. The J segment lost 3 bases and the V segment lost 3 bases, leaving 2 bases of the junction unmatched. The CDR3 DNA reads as TGTGCCAGCAGCGGGACAGGGAGTGGAAACACCATATATTTT. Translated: CASSGTGSGNTIYF.

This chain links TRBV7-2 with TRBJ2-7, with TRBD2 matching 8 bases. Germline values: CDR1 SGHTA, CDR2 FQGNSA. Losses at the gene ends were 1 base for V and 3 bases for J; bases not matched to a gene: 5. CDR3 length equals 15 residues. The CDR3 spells CASSLGSGGLYEQYF. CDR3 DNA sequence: TGTGCCAGCAGCTTAGGAAGCGGGGGACTCTACGAGCAGTACTTC.

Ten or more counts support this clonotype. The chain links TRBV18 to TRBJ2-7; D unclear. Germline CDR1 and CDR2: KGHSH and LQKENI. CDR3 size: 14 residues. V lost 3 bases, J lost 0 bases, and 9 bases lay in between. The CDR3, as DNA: TGTGCCAGCTCACCTACCGGTACCTCCTACGAGCAGTACTTC. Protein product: CASSPTGTSYEQYF.

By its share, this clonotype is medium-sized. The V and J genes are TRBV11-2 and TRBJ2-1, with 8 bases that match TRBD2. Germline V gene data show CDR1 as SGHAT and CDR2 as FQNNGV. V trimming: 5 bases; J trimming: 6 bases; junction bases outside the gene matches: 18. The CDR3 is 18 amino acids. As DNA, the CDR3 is TGTGCCAGCAGCCCGCAACCTACTAGCGGTGGGAGGCCCAATGAGCAGTTCTTC. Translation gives CASSPQPTSGGRPNEQFF.

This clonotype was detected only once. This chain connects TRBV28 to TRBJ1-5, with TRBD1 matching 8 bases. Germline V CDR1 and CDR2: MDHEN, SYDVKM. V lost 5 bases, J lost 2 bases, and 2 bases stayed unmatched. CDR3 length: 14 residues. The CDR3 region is CASSLDRGNQPQHF. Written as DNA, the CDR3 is TGTGCCAGCAGTCTGGACAGGGGCAATCAGCCCCAGCATTTT.

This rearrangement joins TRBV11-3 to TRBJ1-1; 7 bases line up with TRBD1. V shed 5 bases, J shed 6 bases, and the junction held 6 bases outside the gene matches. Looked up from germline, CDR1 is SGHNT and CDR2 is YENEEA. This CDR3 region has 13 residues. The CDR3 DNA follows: TGTGCCAGCAGCGTTCGGCAGGGGGCTGAAGCTTTCTTT. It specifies CASSVRQGAEAFF.

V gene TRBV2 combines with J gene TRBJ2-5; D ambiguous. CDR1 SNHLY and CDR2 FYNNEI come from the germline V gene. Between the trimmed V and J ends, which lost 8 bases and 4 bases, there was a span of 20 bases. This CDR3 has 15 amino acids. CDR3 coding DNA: TGTGCCAGCCGAGCCTGGCCCACCGGCGGAGAGACCCAGTACTTC. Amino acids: CASRAWPTGGETQYF. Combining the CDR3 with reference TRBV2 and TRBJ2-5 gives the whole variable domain EPEVTQTPSHQVTQMGQEVILRCVPISNHLYFYWYRQILGQKVEFLVSFYNNEISEKSEIFDDQFSVERPDGSNFTLKIRSTKLEDSAMYFCASRAWPTGGETQYFGPGTRLLVL.

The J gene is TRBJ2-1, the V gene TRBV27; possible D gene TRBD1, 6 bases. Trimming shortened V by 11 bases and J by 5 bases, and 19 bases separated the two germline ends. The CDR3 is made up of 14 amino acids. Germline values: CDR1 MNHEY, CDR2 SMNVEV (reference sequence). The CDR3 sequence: CAGPSRRGDNEQFF. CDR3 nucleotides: TGTGCCGGCCCGTCTCGCAGGGGAGACAATGAGCAGTTCTTC.

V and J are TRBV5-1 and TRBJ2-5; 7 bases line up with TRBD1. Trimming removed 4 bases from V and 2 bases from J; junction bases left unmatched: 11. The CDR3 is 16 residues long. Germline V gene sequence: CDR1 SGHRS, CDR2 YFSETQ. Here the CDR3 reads CASSPTGTATQETQYF. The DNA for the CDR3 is TGCGCCAGCAGCCCAACCGGGACAGCGACTCAAGAGACCCAGTACTTC.

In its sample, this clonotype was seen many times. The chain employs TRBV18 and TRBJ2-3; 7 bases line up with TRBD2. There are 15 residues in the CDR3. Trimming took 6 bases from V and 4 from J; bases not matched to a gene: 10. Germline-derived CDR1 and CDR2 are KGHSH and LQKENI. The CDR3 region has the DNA TGTGCCAGCTCCTGGATCGGCGGGAGCCCAGATACGCAGTATTTT. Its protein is CASSWIGGSPDTQYF.

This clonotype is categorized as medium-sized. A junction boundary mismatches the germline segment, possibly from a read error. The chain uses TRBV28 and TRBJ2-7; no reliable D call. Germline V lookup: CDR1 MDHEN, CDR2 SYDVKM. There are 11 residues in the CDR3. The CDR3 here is CAISSTYEQYF. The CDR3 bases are TGTGCCATCAGTAGTACCTACGAGCAGTACTTC.

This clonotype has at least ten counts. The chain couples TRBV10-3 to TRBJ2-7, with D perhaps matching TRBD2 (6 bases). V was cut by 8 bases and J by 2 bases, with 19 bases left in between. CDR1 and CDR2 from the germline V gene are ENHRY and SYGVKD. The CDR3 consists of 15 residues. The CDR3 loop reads CAIGRLSSGAYEQYF. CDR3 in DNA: TGTGCCATCGGACGACTTAGTAGCGGAGCCTACGAGCAGTACTTC.

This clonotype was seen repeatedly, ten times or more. The CDR3 here is CASSMTSGPSYEQYF. As DNA, the CDR3 is TGTGCCAGCAGCATGACTAGCGGGCCCTCCTACGAGCAGTACTTC. The chain carries TRBV9 and TRBJ2-7; TRBD2 agrees at 10 bases. The CDR3 spans 15 residues. The V segment lost 4 bases and the J segment 0 bases; nucleotides outside the gene matches: 4. Germline CDR1 SGDLS, CDR2 YYNGEE.

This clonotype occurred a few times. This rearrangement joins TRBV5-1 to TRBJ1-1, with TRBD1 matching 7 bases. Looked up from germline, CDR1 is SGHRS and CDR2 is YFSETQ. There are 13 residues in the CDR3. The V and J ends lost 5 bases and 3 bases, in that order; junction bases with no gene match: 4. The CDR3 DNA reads TGCGCCAGCAGAACCGGGACAGACACTGAAGCTTTCTTT. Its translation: CASRTGTDTEAFF.

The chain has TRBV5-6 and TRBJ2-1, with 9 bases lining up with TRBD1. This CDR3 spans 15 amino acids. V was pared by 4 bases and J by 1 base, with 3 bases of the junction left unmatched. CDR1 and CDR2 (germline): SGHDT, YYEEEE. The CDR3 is CASSPGTGSYNEQFF. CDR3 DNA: TGTGCCAGCAGCCCGGGGACAGGGTCCTACAATGAGCAGTTCTTC. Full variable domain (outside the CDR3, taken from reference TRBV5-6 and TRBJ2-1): DAGVTQSPTHLIKTRGQQVTLRCSPKSGHDTVSWYQQALGQGPQFIFQYYEEEERQRGNFPDRFSGHQFPNYSSELNVNALLLGDSALYLCASSPGTGSYNEQFFGPGTRLTVL.

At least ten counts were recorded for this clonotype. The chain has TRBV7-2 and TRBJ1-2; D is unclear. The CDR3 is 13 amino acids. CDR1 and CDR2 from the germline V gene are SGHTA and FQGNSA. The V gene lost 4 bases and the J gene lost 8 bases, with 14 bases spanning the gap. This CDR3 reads CASSSPVSWGYTF. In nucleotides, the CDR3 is TGTGCCAGCAGCTCCCCAGTCTCCTGGGGCTACACCTTC.

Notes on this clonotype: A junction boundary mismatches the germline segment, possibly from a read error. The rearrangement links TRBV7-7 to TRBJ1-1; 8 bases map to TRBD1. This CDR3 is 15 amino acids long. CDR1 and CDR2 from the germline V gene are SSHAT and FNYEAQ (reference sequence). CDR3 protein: CASSLIRGRHTEAFF. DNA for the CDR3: TGTGCTAGCAGCTTGATCAGGGGGCGTCACACTGAAGCTTTCTTT.